What follows are 21 T cell receptor beta chains derived from one specimen sequenced in a study of blood T cell repertoires in COVID-19. TCRdb's copy holds only in-frame clones and misses some; the assay was immunoSEQ multiplex PCR. The sample lists almost 200,000 clones, 70% to 80% occurring once. Sequences were obtained from peripheral blood. Receptor source: a woman between 40 and 55 years old with COVID-19, enrolled during active disease.

The table lists this clone with a count of one. The chain has TRBV30 and TRBJ1-1; the match to TRBD1 covers 7 bases. Per germline, CDR1 GTSNPN and CDR2 SVGIG (reference sequence). Germline trimming cut 2 bases from V and 1 base from J; bases unmatched to any gene: 7. This CDR3 contains 15 residues. The CDR3 DNA is TGTGCCTGGAGTAAACTTCGGACAGGGAACACTGAAGCTTTCTTT. Translation: CAWSKLRTGNTEAFF. The full variable domain, completed using reference TRBV30 and TRBJ1-1, is SQTIHQWPATLVQPVGSPLSLECTVEGTSNPNLYWYRQAAGRGLQLLFYSVGIGQISSEVPQNLSASRPQDRQFILSSKKLLLSDSGFYLCAWSKLRTGNTEAFFGQGTRLTVV.

The chain is built from TRBV29-1 and TRBJ1-2, with 10 bases identical to TRBD1. After removal of 7 bases from V and 2 bases from J, the junction contained 10 bases not matched to a gene. Germline values: CDR1 SQVTM, CDR2 ANQGSEA. The CDR3 loop spans 15 amino acids. In DNA, the CDR3 is TGCAGCGCCAAGGGGGGACAGGGGTCGAACTATGGCTACACCTTC. This codes for CSAKGGQGSNYGYTF.

This clone was detected a few times. This chain links TRBV7-3 with TRBJ2-5; a possible D gene is TRBD2 (5 bases). The germline gives CDR1 SGHTA, CDR2 FQGTGA. The CDR3 contains 14 residues. The germline V and J ends were trimmed by 2 bases and 5 bases, with 12 bases remaining between them. CDR3 in amino acids: CASSLSGSRETQYF. The CDR3 nucleotides are TGTGCCAGCAGCTTATCGGGGTCCCGGGAGACCCAGTACTTC.

The gene calls are TRBV18 and TRBJ1-1, with D uncertain. This CDR3 is built from 14 residues. CDR1 KGHSH and CDR2 LQKENI come from the germline V gene. V was shortened by 3 bases and J by 1 base, with 9 bases between the two germline ends. CDR3 sequence reads: CASSPMGPNTEAFF. CDR3 coding DNA: TGTGCCAGCTCACCCATGGGCCCGAACACTGAAGCTTTCTTT.

The rearrangement links TRBV7-2 to TRBJ1-1; no clear D gene. This CDR3 has 13 residues. Germline values: CDR1 SGHTA, CDR2 FQGNSA. V was shortened by 6 bases and J by 3 bases, with 11 bases between the two germline ends. The CDR3 reads CASSPNTYTEAFF. CDR3 sequence (DNA): TGTGCCAGCAGTCCCAACACCTACACTGAAGCTTTCTTT.

The chain has TRBV30 and TRBJ2-7; unclear D gene. V lost 0 bases and J lost 1, with 7 bases in between. This CDR3 comprises 13 residues. The germline V gene encodes CDR1 GTSNPN and CDR2 SVGIG (reference sequence). CDR3 in amino acids: CAWSVLGSYEQYF. DNA for the CDR3: TGTGCCTGGAGTGTACTCGGTTCCTACGAGCAGTACTTC. The entire variable domain, with the rest obtained from reference TRBV30 and TRBJ2-7, is as follows: SQTIHQWPATLVQPVGSPLSLECTVEGTSNPNLYWYRQAAGRGLQLLFYSVGIGQISSEVPQNLSASRPQDRQFILSSKKLLLSDSGFYLCAWSVLGSYEQYFGPGTRLTVT.

This chain uses TRBV18 with TRBJ1-1; no reliable D call. V lost 3 bases and J lost 5, with 10 bases in between. The germline V gene encodes CDR1 KGHSH and CDR2 LQKENI. The CDR3 runs 13 residues. CDR3 loop: CASSPLEGTEAFF. The CDR3, as DNA: TGTGCCAGCTCACCGTTAGAGGGAACTGAAGCTTTCTTT. Variable domain in full (rest from reference TRBV18 and TRBJ1-1): NAGVMQNPRHLVRRRGQEARLRCSPMKGHSHVYWYRQLPEEGLKFMVYLQKENIIDESGMPKERFSAEFPKEGPSILRIQQVVRGDSAAYFCASSPLEGTEAFFGQGTRLTVV.

This chain links TRBV6-4 with TRBJ1-1; D is perhaps TRBD1 (5 bases). The CDR3 totals 14 residues. Germline loops: CDR1 MRHNA, CDR2 SNTAGT. V was shortened by 5 bases and J by 4 bases, with 14 bases between the two germline ends. In DNA, the CDR3 is TGTGCCAGCAGTTTCAGGGAGGAAGGCACTGAAGCTTTCTTT. Translating gives CASSFREEGTEAFF.

The chain combines TRBV5-1 with TRBJ1-4; D is possibly TRBD1 (6 bases). Per germline, CDR1 SGHRS and CDR2 YFSETQ. Trimming left V 4 bases short and J 3 bases short, with 10 bases between. There are 14 residues in the CDR3. CDR3 region: CASSTDRSNEKLFF. The CDR3 DNA reads TGCGCCAGCAGCACGGACAGATCTAATGAAAAACTGTTTTTT.

The chain has TRBV6-5 and TRBJ2-7; 8 nucleotides align to TRBD1. Germline CDR1 and CDR2: MNHEY and SVGAGI. The V gene end was trimmed by 8 bases and the J gene end by 6 bases; junction bases not matched to a gene: 15. The CDR3 totals 15 residues. The CDR3 here is CASELNPGQVSEQYF. CDR3 in DNA: TGTGCCAGCGAACTAAACCCGGGACAGGTATCCGAGCAGTACTTC.

Turning to this clone: The sample has other DNA sequences that encode this CDR3 too. The rearrangement links TRBV7-9 to TRBJ2-1; 8 nucleotides match TRBD2. V was pared by 1 base and J by 4 bases, with 3 bases of the junction left unmatched. CDR1 is SEHNR, CDR2 FQNEAQ, per germline (reference sequence). The CDR3 runs to 15 residues. CDR3 in amino acids: CASSLGAGGYNEQFF. CDR3 nucleotide sequence: TGTGCCAGCAGCTTAGGGGCGGGGGGTTACAATGAGCAGTTCTTC.

V is TRBV3-1 (or the pseudogene TRBV3-2) and J is TRBJ2-7, with TRBD2 matching 10 bases. The germline V gene has CDR1 LGHDT and CDR2 YNNKEL (reference sequence). The CDR3 contains 15 residues. Trimming cost V 1 base and J 4 bases; bases outside gene matches: 4. CDR3 sequence: CASSQGPSGSYEQYF. CDR3 coding DNA: TGTGCCAGCAGCCAAGGTCCTAGCGGGAGTTACGAGCAGTACTTC.

The chain employs TRBV18 and TRBJ1-1; 7 bases are shared with TRBD1. Germline V CDR1 and CDR2: KGHSH, LQKENI. With V trimmed by 4 bases and J by 5 bases, 4 bases remained unmatched. The CDR3 covers 13 residues. CDR3 sequence reads: CASSQQGSTEAFF. The CDR3 nucleotides read TGTGCCAGCTCACAACAGGGGAGTACTGAAGCTTTCTTT.

The CDR3 sequence is CASSGSYSGNTIYF. The CDR3 DNA is TGTGCCAGTTCCGGGTCATACTCTGGAAACACCATATATTTT. The chain employs TRBV19 and TRBJ1-3; D gene uncertain. V lost 8 bases, J lost 0 bases, and 11 bases lay in between. Per the germline V gene, CDR1 is LNHDA and CDR2 is SQIVND (reference sequence). This CDR3 spans 14 amino acids.

The genes are TRBV3-1 (or the pseudogene TRBV3-2) and TRBJ2-6; D possibly corresponds to TRBD1 (5 bases). CDR1 and CDR2 from the germline V gene are LGHDT and YNNKEL (reference sequence). V was clipped by 5 bases and J by 2 bases, with 10 bases between them. The CDR3 is 15 amino acids. CDR3 nucleotides: TGTGCCAGCAGCGTCAGGGTCCCTGGGGCCAACGTCCTGACTTTC. It specifies CASSVRVPGANVLTF.

The rearrangement links TRBV7-8 to TRBJ2-7, with TRBD2 matching over 8 bases. The CDR3 extends over 17 amino acids. Germline CDR1 is SGHVS and CDR2 is FQNEAQ. V was clipped by 2 bases and J by 2 bases; unmatched bases: 11. The CDR3 DNA is TGTGCCAGCAGCTTACCAGAAGCGGGAGTAGATCCCTACGAGCAGTACTTC. This gives the protein CASSLPEAGVDPYEQYF. Full variable domain (remainder filled in from reference TRBV7-8 and TRBJ2-7): GAGVSQSPRYKVAKRGQDVALRCDPISGHVSLFWYQQALGQGPEFLTYFQNEAQLDKSGLPSDRFFAERPEGSVSTLKIQRTQQEDSAVYLCASSLPEAGVDPYEQYFGPGTRLTVT.

The chain recombines TRBV30 with TRBJ2-5; 8 bases are shared with TRBD2. CDR1 is GTSNPN and CDR2 is SVGIG in the germline V gene (reference sequence). The CDR3 loop spans 14 amino acids. The trim removed 2 bases at V and 4 bases at J, leaving 6 bases unmatched. CDR3 sequence: CAWSYGLAGETQYF. In DNA, the CDR3 is TGTGCCTGGAGTTACGGACTAGCTGGAGAGACCCAGTACTTC.

V gene TRBV6-6 combines with J gene TRBJ1-1; D gene uncertain. From germline, CDR1 is MNHNY and CDR2 SVGAGI (reference sequence). The CDR3 has 15 amino acids. V lost 2 bases and J lost 3, with 13 bases in between. This chain's CDR3 is CASSYTLLGHTEAFF. In nucleotides, the CDR3 is TGTGCCAGCAGTTACACGCTACTCGGTCACACTGAAGCTTTCTTT.

This chain connects TRBV2 to TRBJ2-1; 8 bases line up with TRBD1. The ends lost 6 bases at V and 5 bases at J; junction bases unmatched: 9. The germline V gene encodes CDR1 SNHLY and CDR2 FYNNEI. The CDR3 extends over 15 amino acids. The CDR3 region is CASSKTGELHNEQFF. CDR3 bases: TGTGCCAGCAGCAAGACAGGGGAGCTCCACAATGAGCAGTTCTTC.

The gene calls are TRBV19 and TRBJ1-4, with 11 bases matching TRBD1. This CDR3 is 19 amino acids long. V trimming: 6 bases; J trimming: 8 bases; junction bases outside the gene matches: 20. Germline V gives CDR1 LNHDA, CDR2 SQIVND (reference sequence). The CDR3 loop is CASRPMDRGLPTGREKLFF. The CDR3 DNA sequence: TGTGCCAGTAGGCCTATGGACAGGGGGCTTCCTACGGGCCGCGAAAAACTGTTTTTT.

The chain is built from TRBV13 and TRBJ2-5; possibly TRBD2 for D (5 bases). Per germline, CDR1 PRHDT and CDR2 FYEKMQ (reference sequence). Trimming removed 5 bases from V and 2 bases from J, with 9 bases in between. CDR3 length: 13 amino acids. In DNA form, the CDR3 reads TGTGCCAGCAGCGGCGGGCGACAAGAGACCCAGTACTTC. It translates to CASSGGRQETQYF.